The 21 T cell receptor beta chains reported below all come from one sample, sequenced in a study of OX40 agonist ivuxolimab in advanced cancers. Measured with immunoSEQ multiplex PCR; TCRdb has only the in-frame clones, and not every one. In the table there are 60,000 or so clones, roughly 86% of which are singletons. This material consisted of CD4+ or CD8+ T cells sorted from blood, taken in a trial of the OX40 agonist ivuxolimab. Receptor source: an adult with an advanced solid tumor such as melanoma, head and neck, liver or kidney cancer.

J is TRBJ2-3 and V is TRBV14, with 7 nucleotides matching TRBD1. V lost 3 bases, J lost 7 bases, and 7 bases stayed unmatched. Germline CDR1 is SGHDN and CDR2 is FVKESK. This CDR3 spans 14 amino acids. CDR3 protein: CASSHLRGLHTQYF. The CDR3 DNA reads as TGTGCCAGCAGCCATTTGAGGGGGCTACATACGCAGTATTTT.

This clone has just one count. This chain links TRBV7-9 with TRBJ1-3, with D hard to call. The CDR3 covers 17 residues. CDR1 and CDR2 (germline): SEHNR, FQNEAQ (reference sequence). Trimming pared 2 bases from V and 0 bases from J, leaving 14 bases between. The CDR3 sequence: CASSLRVDTRSGNTIYF. The CDR3 DNA follows: TGTGCCAGCAGCTTAAGGGTGGATACGCGCTCTGGAAACACCATATATTTT.

The V gene is TRBV9, the J gene TRBJ2-2; 7 bases agree with TRBD2. This CDR3 region has 16 residues. Germline CDR1 is SGDLS and CDR2 is YYNGEE. Unmatched junction bases numbered 8, after V lost 0 bases and J lost 6 bases. CDR3 coding DNA: TGTGCCAGCAGCGTAGAGGTGGGAGGGCCCCCCGGGGAGCTGTTTTTT. This encodes CASSVEVGGPPGELFF.

The CDR3 nucleotides are TGTGCAGGAGTAAGGCCGGGTAGTCATGAGCAGTTCTTC. It encodes CAGVRPGSHEQFF. The chain combines TRBV7-9 with TRBJ2-1; unclear D gene. The germline gives CDR1 SEHNR, CDR2 FQNEAQ (reference sequence). The CDR3 contains 13 residues.

The rearrangement joins TRBV9 to TRBJ1-1; possibly TRBD1 for D (6 bases). The CDR3 runs 16 residues. From germline, CDR1 is SGDLS and CDR2 YYNGEE. Trimming took 0 bases from V and 1 from J, leaving 13 bases between them. The DNA of the CDR3 is TGTGCCAGCAGCGTAGGTCAAGGGGGATCGAACACTGAAGCTTTCTTT. Amino acid sequence: CASSVGQGGSNTEAFF. Full variable domain (remainder filled in from reference TRBV9 and TRBJ1-1): DSGVTQTPKHLITATGQRVTLRCSPRSGDLSVYWYQQSLDQGLQFLIQYYNGEERAKGNILERFSAQQFPDLHSELNLSSLELGDSALYFCASSVGQGGSNTEAFFGQGTRLTVV.

The V gene is TRBV9, the J gene TRBJ2-1; D possibly matches TRBD1 or TRBD2 (5 bases each). Trimming removed 4 bases from V and 0 bases from J, with 8 bases in between. CDR3 length: 14 residues. In germline, CDR1 is SGDLS, CDR2 YYNGEE. In DNA, the CDR3 is TGTGCCAGCAGCTGGGGGAGCTCCTACAATGAGCAGTTCTTC. Translation: CASSWGSSYNEQFF.

The CDR3 nucleotides are TGTGCCAGCAGAGGGAGTCAGCCCCAGCATTTT. It is translated as CASRGSQPQHF. The chain links TRBV2 to TRBJ1-5; D is uncertain. Germline V gene data show CDR1 as SNHLY and CDR2 as FYNNEI. This CDR3 region has 11 residues. Trimming shortened V by 6 bases and J by 6 bases, and 6 bases separated the two germline ends.

The chain carries TRBV7-9 and TRBJ2-2; TRBD2 matches 12 bases. CDR1 is SEHNR, CDR2 FQNEAQ, per germline (reference sequence). V trimming: 5 bases; J trimming: 1 base; junction bases outside the gene matches: 2. The CDR3 covers 16 residues. CDR3 residues: CASSPTSGGNTGELFF. CDR3 in DNA: TGTGCCAGCAGCCCGACTAGCGGGGGGAACACCGGGGAGCTGTTTTTT.

The chain couples TRBV13 to TRBJ2-7; 9 bases map to TRBD1. The CDR3 runs to 15 residues. Germline values: CDR1 PRHDT, CDR2 FYEKMQ (reference sequence). Germline trimming cut 1 base from V and 7 bases from J; bases unmatched to any gene: 8. DNA of the CDR3: TGTGCCAGCAGCTTAGAAGGGACAGGGCGCTATGAGCAGTACTTC. Residues: CASSLEGTGRYEQYF.

The chain recombines TRBV9 with TRBJ2-3, with 7 bases aligning to TRBD2. CDR3 size: 22 residues. Germline lookup yields CDR1 SGDLS and CDR2 YYNGEE. V lost 0 bases, J lost 4 bases, and 26 bases stayed unmatched. For the CDR3, the DNA is TGTGCCAGCAGCGTAGCTACGGCGGGGAGTGCAGCTAGCGGAGATCCGGCAGATACGCAGTATTTT. Its translation: CASSVATAGSAASGDPADTQYF.

This chain connects TRBV4-1 to TRBJ1-4, with 7 bases fitting TRBD1. The V segment lost 1 base and the J segment 5 bases; nucleotides outside the gene matches: 4. The CDR3 is 15 residues long. Germline CDR1 MGHRA, CDR2 YSYEKL. The CDR3 region is CASSQVRGRNEKLFF. The CDR3 nucleotides read TGCGCCAGCAGCCAAGTGAGGGGGCGGAATGAAAAACTGTTTTTT.

This clone is medium-sized in the sample. This chain links TRBV7-9 with TRBJ2-7; 11 bases are a match to TRBD1. CDR1 is SEHNR and CDR2 is FQNEAQ in the germline V gene (reference sequence). The CDR3 has 15 residues. The trim removed 6 bases at V and 2 bases at J, leaving 6 bases unmatched. The CDR3 reads CASSGEGQGAYEQYF. As DNA, the CDR3 is TGTGCCAGCAGTGGAGAGGGACAGGGGGCCTACGAGCAGTACTTC.

This sequence joins TRBV27 and TRBJ2-7; perhaps TRBD2 as D (6 bases). The length of the CDR3 is 14 residues. V lost 10 bases to trimming and J lost 3 bases, with 19 bases between them. Per the germline V gene, CDR1 is MNHEY and CDR2 is SMNVEV (reference sequence). Here the CDR3 reads CATREGGMSYEQYF. DNA of the CDR3: TGTGCCACCCGGGAAGGAGGGATGAGCTACGAGCAGTACTTC.

DNA of the CDR3: TGTGCCAGCAGCTTGGAATCCGCGGGCAGGCCAGAGTACGAGCAGTACTTC. Residues: CASSLESAGRPEYEQYF. The chain recombines TRBV5-4 with TRBJ2-7; D might be TRBD2 (5 bases). Germline V gene lookup returns CDR1 SGHNT and CDR2 YYREEE (reference sequence). CDR3 length equals 17 residues. V was clipped by 0 bases and J by 4 bases, with 20 bases between them.

This clone was counted once. The chain employs TRBV2 and TRBJ2-1, with D perhaps assigned TRBD1 or TRBD2 (6 bases each). The V and J ends lost 8 bases and 4 bases respectively, with 15 bases between them. The CDR3 has 14 residues. The germline gives CDR1 SNHLY, CDR2 FYNNEI. The CDR3 loop reads CASPGGTTYNEQFF. The CDR3 coding sequence is TGTGCCAGCCCTGGCGGGACAACTTACAATGAGCAGTTCTTC.

The V and J genes are TRBV23-1 and TRBJ2-7; D may be TRBD2 (5 bases). TRBV23-1 counts as an open reading frame of uncertain function. Trimming removed 0 bases from V and 5 bases from J, with 8 bases in between. This CDR3 is 13 amino acids long. CDR3 sequence: CASSQSTGNEQYV. CDR3 sequence (DNA): TGCGCCAGCAGTCAATCGACCGGGAACGAGCAGTACGTC.

The V and J genes are TRBV6-5 and TRBJ1-2; a possible D gene is TRBD1 (6 bases). The CDR3 sequence is 12 residues long. Germline V gene lookup returns CDR1 MNHEY and CDR2 SVGAGI. The germline V and J ends were trimmed by 0 bases and 7 bases, with 6 bases remaining between them. CDR3 DNA sequence: TGTGCCAGCAGTTACTCGGGGGCTGGCTACACCTTC. This encodes CASSYSGAGYTF.

This clone was seen only a few times. The V call is TRBV7-2, the J call TRBJ2-1; 8 bases align to TRBD1. Germline CDR1 and CDR2: SGHTA and FQGNSA. Germline trimming cut 2 bases from V and 8 bases from J; bases unmatched to any gene: 8. The CDR3 covers 15 residues. The DNA of the CDR3 is TGTGCCAGCAGCTTAACAGGGGGACGATGGGATGAGCAGTTCTTC. This sequence encodes CASSLTGGRWDEQFF.

The V and J genes are TRBV6-5 and TRBJ2-7; D remains ambiguous. The CDR3 contains 11 residues. Germline V CDR1 and CDR2: MNHEY, SVGAGI. Trimming removed 4 bases at V and 7 bases at J, with 8 bases between. The CDR3: CASSSMEEQYF. In DNA, the CDR3 is TGTGCCAGCAGTTCGATGGAGGAGCAGTACTTC.

The genes are TRBV5-6 and TRBJ2-7, with 7 bases fitting TRBD1. CDR3 length equals 15 residues. V trimming: 4 bases; J trimming: 5 bases; junction bases outside the gene matches: 12. CDR1 SGHDT and CDR2 YYEEEE come from the germline V gene. The CDR3 is CASSLSYRGQNEQYF. CDR3 bases: TGTGCCAGCAGCCTGTCCTACAGGGGTCAGAACGAGCAGTACTTC.

This sequence joins TRBV7-2 and TRBJ2-7; D not resolved. The CDR3 loop spans 16 amino acids. V shed 1 base and J shed 0 bases, with 13 bases lying between them. The germline gives CDR1 SGHTA, CDR2 FQGNSA. The CDR3 DNA follows: TGTGCCAGCAGCTTAGATACGGATCTCGCCTCCTACGAGCAGTACTTC. Its protein is CASSLDTDLASYEQYF.